The 29 T cell receptor beta chains presented below share a single source sample, sequenced in a study of sequential checkpoint blockade in melanoma. The data were produced by immunoSEQ multiplex PCR, yet TCRdb's version contains in-frame clones alone and is incomplete. The data show over 25,000 clones, with 82% seen just once and more than 15% held by the top ten. The treatment denotes: randomized to nivolumab then ipilimumab (arm A) or the reverse (arm B). The sequences come from CD8+ T cells sorted from blood (inferred from file names), collected from a patient given nivolumab and ipilimumab in sequence. These receptors came from a human donor with melanoma.

The gene calls are TRBV27 and TRBJ1-1; 8 nucleotides line up with TRBD1. Germline assignment: CDR1 MNHEY and CDR2 SMNVEV (reference sequence). Trimming removed 5 bases from V and 1 base from J; junction bases left unmatched: 3. The CDR3 extends over 14 amino acids. The CDR3 reads CASSLQGANTEAFF. The CDR3 DNA reads TGTGCCAGCAGTCTCCAGGGGGCGAACACTGAAGCTTTCTTT.

The V gene is TRBV28, the J gene TRBJ2-2, with 8 positions matching TRBD2. The CDR3 is 14 residues long. Germline V gene data show CDR1 as MDHEN and CDR2 as SYDVKM. After removal of 5 bases from V and 4 bases from J, the junction contained 3 bases not matched to a gene. CDR3 sequence reads: CASSPAGGTGELFF. CDR3 sequence (DNA): TGTGCCAGCAGTCCCGCGGGGGGCACCGGGGAGCTGTTTTTT.

The rearrangement joins TRBV9 to TRBJ1-5; D unclear. The CDR3 runs 13 residues. Germline CDR1 is SGDLS and CDR2 is YYNGEE. V was clipped by 0 bases and J by 2 bases, with 3 bases between them. CDR3 sequence reads: CASSVAGNQPQHF. Here the CDR3 DNA reads TGTGCCAGCAGCGTAGCGGGCAATCAGCCCCAGCATTTT.

In its sample, this clone was seen once. The gene calls are TRBV15 and TRBJ1-1, with D possibly being TRBD1 (5 bases). V was cut by 8 bases and J by 7 bases, with 20 bases left in between. Germline assignment: CDR1 LNHNV and CDR2 YYDKDF (reference sequence). The CDR3 runs to 14 residues. The CDR3 reads CATSLGGEQVEAFF. In DNA, the CDR3 is TGTGCCACCTCACTGGGGGGGGAGCAGGTTGAAGCTTTCTTT.

The chain recombines TRBV29-1 with TRBJ1-4; TRBD1 might be the D (5 bases). CDR1 and CDR2 (germline): SQVTM, ANQGSEA. Trimming shortened V by 3 bases and J by 8 bases, and 7 bases separated the two germline ends. The length of the CDR3 is 11 residues. The CDR3 nucleotides are TGCAGCGTTGAGAAGGGGGAAAAACTGTTTTTT. Its translation is CSVEKGEKLFF. The full variable domain, its missing parts supplied by reference TRBV29-1 and TRBJ1-4, is SAVISQKPSRDICQRGTSLTIQCQVDSQVTMMFWYRQQPGQSLTLIATANQGSEATYESGFVIDKFPISRPNLTFSTLTVSNMSPEDSSIYLCSVEKGEKLFFGSGTQLSVL.

As DNA, the CDR3 is TGCGCCAGCAGCCCCTGGGCCCGGTATGGCTACACCTTC. Its translation: CASSPWARYGYTF. The genes are TRBV4-3 and TRBJ1-2, with unresolved D. The CDR3 has 13 amino acids. Per germline, CDR1 LGHNA and CDR2 YSLEER. Trimming removed 4 bases from V and 5 bases from J, with 11 bases in between.

V gene TRBV6-5 combines with J gene TRBJ2-7, with D unclear. This CDR3 spans 15 amino acids. V was cut by 0 bases and J by 3 bases, with 12 bases left in between. From germline, CDR1 is MNHEY and CDR2 SVGAGI. CDR3 nucleotides: TGTGCCAGCAGTTACTCGACCAGGATAAACTACGAGCAGTACTTC. Encoded protein: CASSYSTRINYEQYF.

The chain couples TRBV5-1 to TRBJ1-2; 7 bases align to TRBD1. The CDR3 has 15 amino acids. Per germline, CDR1 SGHRS and CDR2 YFSETQ. V was clipped by 3 bases and J by 2 bases; unmatched bases: 7. CDR3 residues: CASSSRQGHNYGYTF. The DNA of the CDR3 is TGCGCCAGCAGCTCAAGACAGGGTCACAACTATGGCTACACCTTC.

The gene calls are TRBV9 and TRBJ2-5, with 7 nucleotides matching TRBD2. Germline CDR1 reads SGDLS; CDR2 reads YYNGEE. Unmatched junction bases numbered 5, after V lost 3 bases and J lost 0 bases. This CDR3 is 15 amino acids long. CDR3 DNA: TGTGCCAGCAGCGCCCAACTAGCGTACCAAGAGACCCAGTACTTC. Translation: CASSAQLAYQETQYF.

This chain connects TRBV30 to TRBJ2-7; 7 positions agree with TRBD2. The CDR3 is made up of 13 amino acids. The junction had 5 bases not matched to a gene; V was cut back by 4 bases and J by 2 bases. Germline assignment: CDR1 GTSNPN and CDR2 SVGIG (reference sequence). Here the CDR3 DNA reads TGTGCCTGGACGTTGGGGGGGGCCTACGAGCAGTACTTC. Translation: CAWTLGGAYEQYF.

The rearrangement links TRBV2 to TRBJ2-2; D is perhaps TRBD1 (7 bases). V lost 7 bases to trimming and J lost 5 bases, with 14 bases between them. The CDR3 spans 14 residues. The germline V gene has CDR1 SNHLY and CDR2 FYNNEI. CDR3 protein: CASKRTGGTGELFF. The CDR3 nucleotides are TGTGCCAGCAAACGGACAGGAGGGACCGGGGAGCTGTTTTTT.

This clone showed up just a few times. The genes are TRBV10-3 and TRBJ2-7, with 11 bases identical to TRBD2. This CDR3 has 16 amino acids. Trimming at V came to 0 bases and at J to 5 bases, leaving 6 bases not matched to a gene. The germline CDR1 and CDR2 sequences are ENHRY and SYGVKD. CDR3 residues: CAISESSSGRVHEQYF. DNA for the CDR3: TGTGCCATCAGTGAGTCGAGTAGCGGGAGGGTTCACGAGCAGTACTTC.

The V and J genes are TRBV19 and TRBJ1-2; a possible D gene is TRBD1 (5 bases). Trimming left V 5 bases short and J 3 bases short, with 16 bases between. The CDR3 covers 15 residues. CDR1 LNHDA and CDR2 SQIVND come from the germline V gene (reference sequence). The CDR3 DNA follows: TGTGCCAGTAGTGTGATACGGGGGATCCACTATGGCTACACCTTC. It codes for CASSVIRGIHYGYTF.

J is TRBJ2-1 and V is TRBV18; TRBD1 aligns across 7 bases. The CDR3 sequence is 14 residues long. The germline CDR1 and CDR2 sequences are KGHSH and LQKENI. V shed 2 bases, J shed 5 bases, and the junction held 3 bases outside the gene matches. CDR3 region: CASSPGDSHNEQFF. CDR3 DNA: TGTGCCAGCTCACCAGGGGACAGCCACAATGAGCAGTTCTTC.

The chain carries TRBV10-3 and TRBJ2-2; possible D gene TRBD1, 6 bases. Trimming took off 10 bases at V and 0 bases at J, with 21 bases between the two ends. CDR3 length: 17 amino acids. CDR1 and CDR2 from the germline V gene are ENHRY and SYGVKD. CDR3 amino acids: CATIKGDNLANTGELFF. The CDR3 DNA reads TGTGCCACCATAAAAGGGGACAACCTCGCGAACACCGGGGAGCTGTTTTTT.

V and J are TRBV19 and TRBJ2-1, with D possibly TRBD2 on 6 matching bases. V was clipped by 4 bases and J by 5 bases, with 18 bases between them. CDR1 is LNHDA and CDR2 is SQIVND in the germline V gene (reference sequence). The CDR3 is 16 residues long. The CDR3 spells CASSKRPLRGNNEQFF. The CDR3 DNA reads as TGTGCCAGTAGTAAACGCCCACTGCGGGGAAACAATGAGCAGTTCTTC.

V is TRBV19 and J is TRBJ2-7, with 7 bases lining up with TRBD1. The CDR3 runs to 13 residues. V shed 9 bases, J shed 0 bases, and the junction held 5 bases outside the gene matches. Germline CDR1 is LNHDA and CDR2 is SQIVND (reference sequence). CDR3 in amino acids: CASQGQSSYEQYF. The CDR3 nucleotides are TGTGCCAGCCAGGGACAGAGCTCCTACGAGCAGTACTTC.

This sequence joins TRBV19 and TRBJ2-1, with D possibly TRBD1 on 5 matching bases. CDR1 LNHDA and CDR2 SQIVND come from the germline V gene (reference sequence). Trimming pared 10 bases from V and 2 bases from J, leaving 18 bases between. The CDR3 has 15 amino acids. CDR3 in DNA: TGTGCCACCTCCTCGGACAATAGGCCCTACAATGAGCAGTTCTTC. This gives the protein CATSSDNRPYNEQFF.

This rearrangement joins TRBV6-4 to TRBJ2-1; 14 nucleotides match TRBD2. The CDR3 is 16 residues long. Germline-derived CDR1 and CDR2 are MRHNA and SNTAGT. The V segment lost 6 bases and the J segment 4 bases; nucleotides outside the gene matches: 5. CDR3 in DNA: TGTGCCAGCAGGGTTGGACTAGCGGGGGGATACAATGAGCAGTTCTTC. This translates into CASRVGLAGGYNEQFF.

The chain combines TRBV5-6 with TRBJ2-7, with 7 bases that match TRBD1. The CDR3 spans 16 residues. V lost 6 bases to trimming and J lost 2 bases; unmatched junction nucleotides: 14. Germline V gene lookup returns CDR1 SGHDT and CDR2 YYEEEE. The CDR3 DNA follows: TGTGCCAGCAACCCATTTGGGACAGCTTCGACCTACGAGCAGTACTTC. This sequence encodes CASNPFGTASTYEQYF.

The chain joins TRBV4-1 to TRBJ1-4, with 7 bases lining up with TRBD1. The CDR3 loop spans 16 amino acids. The V gene's germline CDR1 is MGHRA and CDR2 YSYEKL. J gave up 7 bases and V 0 bases, and 8 bases lay outside the gene matches. CDR3 in amino acids: CASSQDETGLVEKLFF. The CDR3 region has the DNA TGCGCCAGCAGCCAAGATGAGACAGGGTTGGTTGAAAAACTGTTTTTT.

This rearrangement joins TRBV6-5 to TRBJ2-1, with TRBD2 matching over 7 bases. The CDR3 consists of 15 residues. The junction had 0 bases not matched to a gene; V was cut back by 0 bases and J by 1 base. Germline V lookup: CDR1 MNHEY, CDR2 SVGAGI. The CDR3 sequence: CASSYSSGSYNEQFF. The CDR3, as DNA: TGTGCCAGCAGTTACTCTAGCGGGTCCTACAATGAGCAGTTCTTC.

The chain combines TRBV7-9 with TRBJ2-5, with TRBD1 matching over 8 bases. The J call may be mistaken, given a closer DNA end match to TRBJ2-7. CDR3 size: 16 residues. Germline V CDR1 and CDR2: SEHNR, FQNEAQ (reference sequence). In DNA form, the CDR3 reads TGTGCCAGCAGCTTAAGTGGCCGGGACAGGACCTACGAGCAGTACTTC. Translating gives CASSLSGRDRTYEQYF.

This clone was observed a single time. The genes are TRBV5-6 and TRBJ1-2; D call uncertain. There are 13 residues in the CDR3. The V and J ends lost 4 bases and 8 bases respectively, with 15 bases between them. Germline values: CDR1 SGHDT, CDR2 YYEEEE. The CDR3 here is CASSAAGGYGYTF. The CDR3 DNA sequence: TGTGCCAGCAGCGCTGCCGGAGGCTACGGCTACACCTTC.

The genes are TRBV5-6 and TRBJ2-3; D is possibly TRBD2 (6 bases). The CDR3 consists of 11 residues. The V end lost 6 bases, the J end lost 9 bases, and 11 bases lay between the germline ends. Germline loops: CDR1 SGHDT, CDR2 YYEEEE. The chain's CDR3 is CASTRGRTQYF. In nucleotides, the CDR3 is TGTGCCAGCACGCGGGGAAGGACGCAGTATTTT.

This clone has only one observation. The rearrangement uses TRBV4-1 and TRBJ2-5, with D maybe TRBD1 (6 bases). The J call may not be correct, given that the DNA end is closer to TRBJ2-7. This CDR3 spans 15 amino acids. Germline V gene data show CDR1 as MGHRA and CDR2 as YSYEKL. This chain's CDR3 is CASSHHHRESNEQYF. CDR3 DNA: TGCGCCAGCAGCCATCATCACAGGGAGTCGAACGAGCAGTACTTC.

The chain carries TRBV10-1 and TRBJ1-1, with D uncertain. Between the trimmed V and J ends, which lost 2 bases and 0 bases, there was a span of 4 bases. Germline CDR1 reads WNHNN; CDR2 reads SYGVQD (reference sequence). The CDR3 length is 13 residues. The CDR3 DNA sequence: TGCGCCAGCAGTGAGACAGTGAACACTGAAGCTTTCTTT. Translated, it gives CASSETVNTEAFF.

The chain employs TRBV6-6 and TRBJ1-5, with unresolved D. Germline V gives CDR1 MNHNY, CDR2 SVGAGI (reference sequence). V was cut by 0 bases and J by 7 bases, with 7 bases left in between. CDR3 size: 13 residues. CDR3 sequence reads: CASSYSTGQPQHF. In DNA, the CDR3 is TGTGCCAGCAGTTACTCGACTGGGCAGCCCCAGCATTTT.

This chain connects TRBV28 to TRBJ1-2; D remains unclear. The V end was cut by 5 bases, the J end by 1 base, with 14 bases between. Germline-derived CDR1 and CDR2 are MDHEN and SYDVKM. The CDR3 loop spans 15 amino acids. The CDR3 here is CASSPGFANNYGYTF. CDR3 bases: TGTGCCAGCAGTCCGGGATTCGCAAATAACTATGGCTACACCTTC.